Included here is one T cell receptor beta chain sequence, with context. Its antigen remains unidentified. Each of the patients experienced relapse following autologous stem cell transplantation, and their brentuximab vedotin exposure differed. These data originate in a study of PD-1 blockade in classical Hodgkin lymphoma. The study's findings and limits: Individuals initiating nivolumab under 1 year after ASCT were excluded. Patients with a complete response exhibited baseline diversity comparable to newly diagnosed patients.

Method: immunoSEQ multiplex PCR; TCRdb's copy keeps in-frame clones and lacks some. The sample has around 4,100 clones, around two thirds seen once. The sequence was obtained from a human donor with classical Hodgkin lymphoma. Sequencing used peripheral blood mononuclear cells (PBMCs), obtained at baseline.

DNA of the CDR3: TGTGCCTGGGGTGCCGGGACTAGCGGGTGGGAGACCCAGTACTTC. It is translated as CAWGAGTSGWETQYF. The chain uses TRBV30 and TRBJ2-5; TRBD2 agrees at 12 bases. This CDR3 has 15 amino acids. The germline V gene encodes CDR1 GTSNPN and CDR2 SVGIG (reference sequence). J lost 5 bases, V lost 5 bases, and 9 bases had no gene match.